One and the same sample provided the 30 T cell receptor beta chains below, sequenced in a study of blood T cell repertoires in COVID-19. Sequencing used immunoSEQ multiplex PCR; TCRdb keeps in-frame clones, though not all of them. The table records about 330,000 clones, around nine tenths of them present only once. Sequencing was performed on PBMCs or T cells enriched from blood (not recorded which). The receptors stem from a man younger than 45 who had recovered from COVID-19.

The J gene is TRBJ1-1, the V gene TRBV5-1; D may be TRBD1 (5 bases). The CDR3 contains 15 residues. Trimming took off 4 bases at V and 5 bases at J, with 18 bases between the two ends. Germline CDR1 SGHRS, CDR2 YFSETQ. The CDR3 region is CASSPIMGGATEAFF. The CDR3 DNA reads TGCGCCAGCAGCCCTATAATGGGGGGTGCAACTGAAGCTTTCTTT.

This clone was seen once. The chain recombines TRBV5-4 with TRBJ2-1, with 11 bases fitting TRBD1. This CDR3 has 17 residues. Germline V gene data show CDR1 as SGHNT and CDR2 as YYREEE (reference sequence). Unmatched junction bases numbered 3, after V lost 0 bases and J lost 1 base. The CDR3 sequence: CASSLGTGGRSYNEQFF. CDR3 coding DNA: TGTGCCAGCAGCTTGGGGACAGGGGGCCGTTCCTACAATGAGCAGTTCTTC.

This sequence joins TRBV5-1 and TRBJ1-6; D is perhaps TRBD1 (5 bases). Trimming removed 5 bases from V and 9 bases from J, with 15 bases in between. CDR1 is SGHRS, CDR2 YFSETQ, per germline. This CDR3 spans 14 amino acids. The CDR3 reads CASRDKGLISPLHF. CDR3 nucleotide sequence: TGCGCCAGCAGGGACAAGGGATTGATTTCACCCCTCCACTTT.

The CDR3 here is CASSWTTSGGGTDTQYF. The CDR3 region has the DNA TGCGCCAGCAGCTGGACTACTAGCGGGGGGGGCACAGATACGCAGTATTTT. The rearrangement links TRBV5-1 to TRBJ2-3; 13 positions agree with TRBD2. This CDR3 comprises 17 residues. Germline CDR1 reads SGHRS; CDR2 reads YFSETQ. Unmatched junction bases numbered 5, after V lost 3 bases and J lost 1 base.

The CDR3 region is CASSEWGGSANYGYTF. The DNA of the CDR3 is TGTGCCAGCAGTGAATGGGGGGGGTCAGCTAACTATGGCTACACCTTC. This chain uses TRBV2 with TRBJ1-2; D might be TRBD1 (5 bases). V dropped 2 bases and J dropped 0 bases, with 13 bases sitting between them. Germline CDR1 is SNHLY and CDR2 is FYNNEI. This CDR3 is 16 amino acids long.

This clone has just one count. V and J are TRBV15 and TRBJ2-5; 12 nucleotides match TRBD2. J lost 5 bases, V lost 6 bases, and 7 bases had no gene match. CDR1 is LNHNV, CDR2 YYDKDF, per germline (reference sequence). The CDR3 spans 15 residues. The CDR3 DNA reads as TGTGCCACCAGAAAACTAGCGGGGGGATCGGAGACCCAGTACTTC. Translation: CATRKLAGGSETQYF.

The chain has TRBV10-3 and TRBJ2-4, with D unclear. The CDR3 runs to 14 residues. Germline loops: CDR1 ENHRY, CDR2 SYGVKD. Trimming removed 5 bases from V and 1 base from J, with 9 bases in between. This CDR3 reads CAISSVTAKNIQYF. The CDR3 region has the DNA TGTGCCATCAGTTCAGTAACGGCCAAAAACATTCAGTACTTC.

The chain combines TRBV18 with TRBJ1-2; TRBD1 aligns across 7 bases. The CDR3 is 13 amino acids. The germline V gene has CDR1 KGHSH and CDR2 LQKENI. With 2 bases clipped from V and 8 bases from J, the junction kept 5 bases outside the gene matches. The CDR3 bases are TGTGCCAGCTCACCAGACAGGGCTATCGGCTACACCTTC. Protein: CASSPDRAIGYTF.

Ten or more counts support this clone. V is TRBV10-3 and J is TRBJ1-3; D ambiguous. Germline V gives CDR1 ENHRY, CDR2 SYGVKD. CDR3 length equals 13 residues. CDR3 sequence reads: CAISGGLGNTIYF. The CDR3 nucleotides are TGTGCTATAAGCGGAGGATTAGGAAACACCATATATTTT.

The chain joins TRBV7-6 to TRBJ2-3; TRBD1 might be the D (5 bases). V lost 5 bases to trimming and J lost 4 bases, with 16 bases between them. This CDR3 spans 15 amino acids. Germline CDR1 SGHVS, CDR2 FNYEAQ. The CDR3 DNA reads TGTGCCAGCAGCCCCCCTGCAGGGCTCCCAGATACGCAGTATTTT. It yields the protein CASSPPAGLPDTQYF.

The CDR3, as DNA: TGTGCCAGCAGCTTGGACAGATCTGGAAACACCATATATTTT. Translation gives CASSLDRSGNTIYF. The rearrangement links TRBV5-4 to TRBJ1-3; D call uncertain. Trimming stripped 0 bases from V and 1 base from J, with 5 bases between. The CDR3 is 14 amino acids. CDR1 SGHNT and CDR2 YYREEE come from the germline V gene (reference sequence).

The chain combines TRBV6-7 with TRBJ2-6, with D maybe TRBD1 (5 bases). TRBV6-7 carries the ORF label, with uncertain function. V shed 0 bases and J shed 2 bases, with 26 bases lying between them. This CDR3 contains 22 residues. The CDR3 protein is CASSYSPTREQASRAGANVLTF. CDR3 sequence (DNA): TGTGCCAGCAGTTACTCGCCAACCCGTGAACAGGCTTCTAGAGCTGGGGCCAACGTCCTGACTTTC.

This chain uses TRBV19 with TRBJ2-3; TRBD2 is a possible D gene (5 bases). Trimming left V 2 bases short and J 3 bases short, with 15 bases between. The germline CDR1 and CDR2 sequences are LNHDA and SQIVND (reference sequence). This CDR3 is 16 amino acids long. CDR3 in DNA: TGTGCCAGTAGTATATCGGGCAGGTGGAGGACAGATACGCAGTATTTT. Its translation: CASSISGRWRTDTQYF.

This chain joins TRBV4-1 and TRBJ2-2, with 10 bases that match TRBD2. J gave up 5 bases and V 4 bases, and 7 bases lay outside the gene matches. The CDR3 is 16 amino acids. From germline, CDR1 is MGHRA and CDR2 YSYEKL. The CDR3, as DNA: TGCGCCAGCAGCCCCTCAGAGCGGGGGGGGACCGGGGAGCTGTTTTTT. Translated, it gives CASSPSERGGTGELFF.

The genes are TRBV5-1 and TRBJ2-5; a weak D match, TRBD1 (5 bases). This CDR3 is built from 12 residues. Germline V CDR1 and CDR2: SGHRS, YFSETQ. The ends were cut back, 6 bases at V and 5 bases at J, with 11 bases in the middle. CDR3 sequence: CASTEPGETQYF. The DNA of the CDR3 is TGCGCCAGCACAGAGCCAGGGGAGACCCAGTACTTC.

This clone appeared once. The V call is TRBV16, the J call TRBJ1-5; D call uncertain. Per the germline V gene, CDR1 is KGHSY and CDR2 is FQNENV. Trimming pared 0 bases from V and 0 bases from J, leaving 9 bases between. This CDR3 is 16 amino acids long. CDR3 in amino acids: CASSQSLTDSNQPQHF. The CDR3 DNA reads TGTGCCAGCAGCCAATCTCTAACAGATAGCAATCAGCCCCAGCATTTT. The full variable domain, completed using reference TRBV16 and TRBJ1-5, is GEEVAQTPKHLVRGEGQKAKLYCAPIKGHSYVFWYQQVLKNEFKFLISFQNENVFDETGMPKERFSAKCLPNSPCSLEIQATKLEDSAVYFCASSQSLTDSNQPQHFGDGTRLSIL.

This rearrangement joins TRBV7-2 to TRBJ2-2; 14 nucleotides agree with TRBD2. The CDR3 length is 18 residues. From germline, CDR1 is SGHTA and CDR2 FQGNSA. Trimming took 3 bases from V and 1 from J; bases not matched to a gene: 4. CDR3 protein: CASSLGLAGARNTGELFF. The CDR3 nucleotides are TGTGCCAGCAGCTTGGGACTAGCGGGGGCCCGGAACACCGGGGAGCTGTTTTTT.

The chain carries TRBV7-8 and TRBJ1-1; TRBD1 aligns across 7 bases. The CDR3 runs to 14 residues. In germline, CDR1 is SGHVS, CDR2 FQNEAQ. V shed 5 bases, J shed 7 bases, and the junction held 10 bases outside the gene matches. CDR3 bases: TGTGCCAGCAGCCGGGACAGTCGCGTAATTGAAGCTTTCTTT. It translates to CASSRDSRVIEAFF.

The chain uses TRBV27 and TRBJ1-2; 7 nucleotides line up with TRBD1. The germline V gene has CDR1 MNHEY and CDR2 SMNVEV (reference sequence). The CDR3 is made up of 14 amino acids. Trimming took 6 bases from V and 7 from J; bases not matched to a gene: 11. The CDR3 is CASSLDRVGSGYTF. CDR3 DNA: TGTGCCAGCAGCCTCGACAGGGTCGGAAGTGGCTACACCTTC.

The rearrangement joins TRBV3-1 (or the pseudogene TRBV3-2) to TRBJ2-2, with 11 bases that match TRBD2. Germline assignment: CDR1 LGHDT and CDR2 YNNKEL (reference sequence). This CDR3 has 16 amino acids. Trimming took 1 base from V and 4 from J; bases not matched to a gene: 2. The CDR3 loop is CASSQGLAGITGELFF. CDR3 bases: TGTGCCAGCAGCCAAGGACTAGCGGGGATCACCGGGGAGCTGTTTTTT.

The CDR3 DNA reads TGTGCCAGCTCGTACAGGGGCCGACAACTAGATTCTCAGCAGTTCTTC. Amino acid sequence: CASSYRGRQLDSQQFF. V usage is TRBV27 and J usage is TRBJ2-1; 7 bases are shared with TRBD1. This CDR3 is 16 amino acids long. V trimming: 8 bases; J trimming: 11 bases; junction bases outside the gene matches: 21. Germline values: CDR1 MNHEY, CDR2 SMNVEV (reference sequence).

The V and J genes are TRBV11-2 and TRBJ2-7, with 7 nucleotides matching TRBD2. The CDR3 sequence is 13 residues long. Trimming at V came to 7 bases and at J to 0 bases, leaving 3 bases not matched to a gene. The germline CDR1 and CDR2 sequences are SGHAT and FQNNGV. For the CDR3, the DNA is TGTGCCAGCATGGGAGGGTACTCCTACGAGCAGTACTTC. Translated: CASMGGYSYEQYF. Based on the CDR3 plus reference TRBV11-2 and TRBJ2-7, the full variable domain is EAGVAQSPRYKIIEKRQSVAFWCNPISGHATLYWYQQILGQGPKLLIQFQNNGVVDDSQLPKDRFSAERLKGVDSTLKIQPAKLEDSAVYLCASMGGYSYEQYFGPGTRLTVT.

This chain uses TRBV11-2 with TRBJ2-3; D is unclear. The V gene lost 9 bases and the J gene lost 0 bases, with 10 bases spanning the gap. This CDR3 contains 13 residues. CDR1 is SGHAT, CDR2 FQNNGV, per germline. The CDR3 sequence is CARNRTSTDTQYF. CDR3 bases: TGTGCCAGGAACAGAACTAGCACAGATACGCAGTATTTT.

The rearrangement links TRBV2 to TRBJ2-3; 7 bases line up with TRBD2. This CDR3 spans 15 amino acids. The junction had 13 bases not matched to a gene; V was cut back by 8 bases and J by 5 bases. Germline V gene sequence: CDR1 SNHLY, CDR2 FYNNEI. DNA for the CDR3: TGTGCCAGCGCTCAAGAGCGGGGTCGAAGAGATACGCAGTATTTT. Residues: CASAQERGRRDTQYF.

The chain links TRBV30 to TRBJ1-4; weak D call: TRBD1 (5 bases). Trimming pared 2 bases from V and 8 bases from J, leaving 18 bases between. CDR1 and CDR2 from the germline V gene are GTSNPN and SVGIG (reference sequence). CDR3 size: 15 residues. The CDR3 bases are TGTGCCTGGAGTCTCTCCTGGCAGGGTGTCGAAAAACTGTTTTTT. The encoded protein is CAWSLSWQGVEKLFF.

The chain has TRBV28 and TRBJ2-2, with D perhaps TRBD1 (5 bases). CDR3 length equals 16 residues. The V gene lost 1 base and the J gene lost 2 bases, with 11 bases spanning the gap. Germline loops: CDR1 MDHEN, CDR2 SYDVKM. The CDR3 sequence is CASSLLGHSNTGELFF. DNA for the CDR3: TGTGCCAGCAGTTTATTAGGACACAGCAACACCGGGGAGCTGTTTTTT.

The CDR3 DNA reads TGTGCCAGCAGCTTTCCGGGGGATCGCGATGAGCAGTTCTTC. This codes for CASSFPGDRDEQFF. V usage is TRBV7-2 and J usage is TRBJ2-1; tentative D call: TRBD2 (6 bases). CDR1 and CDR2 (germline): SGHTA, FQGNSA. V shed 3 bases and J shed 8 bases, with 14 bases lying between them. The CDR3 contains 14 residues.

The chain links TRBV2 to TRBJ1-2; D is uncertain. The V gene's germline CDR1 is SNHLY and CDR2 FYNNEI. There are 15 residues in the CDR3. The ends were cut back, 1 base at V and 0 bases at J, with 9 bases in the middle. The DNA for the CDR3 is TGTGCCAGCAGTGAAGGCGGAGCCGCTAACTATGGCTACACCTTC. This encodes CASSEGGAANYGYTF.

The V gene is TRBV5-1, the J gene TRBJ2-7, with a possible D match to TRBD1 (6 bases). Trimming took off 4 bases at V and 6 bases at J, with 17 bases between the two ends. This CDR3 has 14 amino acids. Germline values: CDR1 SGHRS, CDR2 YFSETQ. CDR3 nucleotide sequence: TGCGCCAGCAGCAGGAAGGGGGAACAACGCGAGCAGTACTTC. It codes for CASSRKGEQREQYF.

The rearrangement uses TRBV7-9 and TRBJ2-5; 12 bases align to TRBD2. Germline values: CDR1 SEHNR, CDR2 FQNEAQ (reference sequence). This CDR3 comprises 15 residues. Germline trimming cut 5 bases from V and 4 bases from J; bases unmatched to any gene: 5. CDR3 amino acids: CASSTSGGLVETQYF. The CDR3, as DNA: TGTGCCAGCAGCACTAGCGGGGGGTTAGTAGAGACCCAGTACTTC.